The rows below give T cell receptor beta chains drawn from one sample of a study of blood T cell repertoires in COVID-19. TCRdb's table, derived via immunoSEQ multiplex PCR, lists solely in-frame clones and lacks some. The sample has nearly 200,000 clones, approximately 80% seen once. Sequencing was performed on peripheral blood. These receptors originate from a human donor with acute or convalescent COVID-19. The donor label of this sample is uncertain. Both conserved end residues are trimmed from each CDR3. Fields, in order: J gene, clone size, V gene, CDR3 protein. Expanded clones get a size class; other rows say once, few or many, or leave the size out.

TRBJ2-2,-,TRBV6-4,ASSDLFGELF
TRBJ2-3,once,TRBV6-5,ASSYGQGITDTQY
TRBJ2-7,once,TRBV9,ASSVEGGHQEQY
TRBJ2-1,-,TRBV4-2,ASSQAPGLAGGNEQF
TRBJ2-3,-,TRBV7-9,ASSSRVSASGSTDTQY
TRBJ1-1,-,TRBV5-1,ASSRLQFTEAF
TRBJ1-1,-,TRBV28,ASTRRHLNTEAF
TRBJ1-1,-,TRBV7-3,ASSLNPGYGTEAF
TRBJ1-1,-,TRBV28,ASLTQGATEAF
TRBJ1-1,once,TRBV6-2/TRBV6-3,ASSYRVGGLNTEAF
TRBJ2-3,-,TRBV10-3,AIATYLAGTTSTDTQY
TRBJ2-7,few,TRBV19,ASSIASGSFYEQY
TRBJ2-5,-,TRBV7-9,ASSLVGLAGVETQY
TRBJ2-3,-,TRBV5-4,ASRAITGGPPF
TRBJ2-5,-,TRBV9,ASSVGGLGVGETQY
TRBJ1-4,-,TRBV2,ASTPGDPGSEKLF
TRBJ1-2,once,TRBV5-1,ASSLGPGDYGYT
TRBJ2-1,-,TRBV5-6,ASSPDGGSYNEQF
TRBJ2-7,few,TRBV14,ASSQDFSAAYEQY
TRBJ2-7,-,TRBV6-5,ASTTRDRGFYEQY
TRBJ1-3,-,TRBV5-1,ASSLDSSGNTIY
TRBJ2-7,once,TRBV11-2,ASSHHSGTFSYEQY
TRBJ2-2,-,TRBV24-1,ATSDSGTALSGGELF
TRBJ2-3,few,TRBV9,ASSVSSGTDTQY
TRBJ2-5,few,TRBV5-5,ASSHGSGSGETQY
TRBJ2-7,-,TRBV7-9,ASSLRIGQGAYEQY
TRBJ1-1,-,TRBV19,ASSLGQGVYYTEAF
TRBJ2-1,-,TRBV11-2,ASSPTGGATYNEQF
TRBJ1-2,-,TRBV27,ASSSGTANYGYT
TRBJ2-1,-,TRBV5-1,ASSLLDSYNEQF
TRBJ2-5,few,TRBV5-5,ASSRDGKAGQETQY
TRBJ2-1,-,TRBV3-1/TRBV3-2,ASSQDRTGVNEQF
TRBJ1-6,-,TRBV9,ASSRGTDNSPLH
TRBJ2-2,few,TRBV5-4,ASSLGGLAGNTGELF